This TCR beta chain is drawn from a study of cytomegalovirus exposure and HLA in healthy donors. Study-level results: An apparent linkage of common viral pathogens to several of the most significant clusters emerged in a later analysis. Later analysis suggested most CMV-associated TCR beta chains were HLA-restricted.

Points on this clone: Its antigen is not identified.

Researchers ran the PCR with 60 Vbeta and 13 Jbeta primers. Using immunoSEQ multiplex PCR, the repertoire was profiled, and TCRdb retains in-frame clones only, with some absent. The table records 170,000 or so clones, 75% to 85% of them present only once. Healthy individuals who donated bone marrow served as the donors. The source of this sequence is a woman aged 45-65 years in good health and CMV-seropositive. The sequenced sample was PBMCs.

Here the CDR3 reads CASSLMGGETQYF. The CDR3 coding sequence is TGTGCCAGCAGTCTGATGGGAGGGGAGACCCAGTACTTC. V is TRBV27 and J is TRBJ2-5; 7 nucleotides line up with TRBD2. The V segment lost 5 bases and the J segment 5 bases; nucleotides outside the gene matches: 5. There are 13 residues in the CDR3. From germline, CDR1 is MNHEY and CDR2 SMNVEV (reference sequence).